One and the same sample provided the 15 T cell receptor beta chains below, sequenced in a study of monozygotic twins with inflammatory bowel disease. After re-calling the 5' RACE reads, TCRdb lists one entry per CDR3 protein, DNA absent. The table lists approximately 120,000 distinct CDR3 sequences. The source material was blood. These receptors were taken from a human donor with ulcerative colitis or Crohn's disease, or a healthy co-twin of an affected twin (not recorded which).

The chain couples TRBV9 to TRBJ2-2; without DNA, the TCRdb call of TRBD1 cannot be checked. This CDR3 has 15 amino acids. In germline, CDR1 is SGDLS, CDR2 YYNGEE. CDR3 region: CASSETGGWTGELFF.

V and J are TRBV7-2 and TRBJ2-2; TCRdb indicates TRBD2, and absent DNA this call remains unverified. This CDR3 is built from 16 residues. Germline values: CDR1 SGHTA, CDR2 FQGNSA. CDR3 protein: CASSELAVQNTGELFF.

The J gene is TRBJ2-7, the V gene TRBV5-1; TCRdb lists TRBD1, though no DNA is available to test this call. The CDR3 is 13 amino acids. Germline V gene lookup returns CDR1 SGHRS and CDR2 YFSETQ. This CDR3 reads CASSGGVSVEQYF.

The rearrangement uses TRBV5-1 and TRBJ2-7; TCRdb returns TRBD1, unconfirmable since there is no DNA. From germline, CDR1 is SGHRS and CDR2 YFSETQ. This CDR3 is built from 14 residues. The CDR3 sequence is CASSPQDRFHEQYF.

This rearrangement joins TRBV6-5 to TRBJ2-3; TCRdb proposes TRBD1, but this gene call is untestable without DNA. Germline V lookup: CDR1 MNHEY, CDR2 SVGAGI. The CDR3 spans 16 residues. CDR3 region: CASSYLRQGHTDTQYF.

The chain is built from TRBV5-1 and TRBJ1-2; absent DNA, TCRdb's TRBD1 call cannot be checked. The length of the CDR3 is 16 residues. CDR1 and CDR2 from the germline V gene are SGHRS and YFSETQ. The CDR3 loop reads CASSLSTGLSGYGYTF.

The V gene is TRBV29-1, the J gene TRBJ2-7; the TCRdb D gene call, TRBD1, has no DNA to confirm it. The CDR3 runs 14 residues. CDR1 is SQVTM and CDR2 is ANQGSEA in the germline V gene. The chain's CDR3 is CSVEIRDRTYEQYF.

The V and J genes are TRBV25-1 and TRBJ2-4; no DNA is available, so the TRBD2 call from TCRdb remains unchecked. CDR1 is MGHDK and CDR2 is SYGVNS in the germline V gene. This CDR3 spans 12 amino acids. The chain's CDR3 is CANVRGRNIQYF.

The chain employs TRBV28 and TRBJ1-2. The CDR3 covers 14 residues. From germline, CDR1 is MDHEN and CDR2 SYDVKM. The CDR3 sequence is CASSFNGREDGYTF.

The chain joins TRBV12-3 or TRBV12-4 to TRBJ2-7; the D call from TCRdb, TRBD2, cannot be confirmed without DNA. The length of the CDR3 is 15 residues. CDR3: CASSLRASGRDEQYF.

The CDR3 is CASSYRDRGNYGYTF. The chain combines TRBV7-2 with TRBJ1-2; TCRdb's assignment of TRBD1 cannot be checked, as there is no DNA. Germline V gene data show CDR1 as SGHTA and CDR2 as FQGNSA. The CDR3 length is 15 residues.

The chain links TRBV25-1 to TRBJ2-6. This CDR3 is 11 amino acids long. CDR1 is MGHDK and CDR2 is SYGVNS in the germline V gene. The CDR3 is CASHSWNVLTF.

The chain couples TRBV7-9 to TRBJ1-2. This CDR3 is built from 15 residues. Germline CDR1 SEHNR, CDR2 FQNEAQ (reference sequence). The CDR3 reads CASSLASESNYGYTF.

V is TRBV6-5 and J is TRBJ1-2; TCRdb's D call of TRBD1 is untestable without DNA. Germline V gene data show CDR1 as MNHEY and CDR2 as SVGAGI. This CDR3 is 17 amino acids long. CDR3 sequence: CASSSSPDRGPNYGYTF.

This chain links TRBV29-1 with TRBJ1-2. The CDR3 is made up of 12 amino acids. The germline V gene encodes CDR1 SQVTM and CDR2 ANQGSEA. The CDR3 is CSVTLDLMGYTF.